This TCR beta chain was obtained from a study of cytomegalovirus exposure and HLA in healthy donors. Study-wide points: There were over 150 TCR beta chains listed as cytomegalovirus-associated.

Whereas donors were nominally healthy upon sampling, unrecorded immune exposures were probable. 13 Jbeta primers and 60 Vbeta primers were used for the PCR. Profiled with immunoSEQ multiplex PCR; TCRdb holds only in-frame clones, not every one. The profile covers roughly 170,000 clones, with approximately 80% appearing a single time and less than 0.9% taken by the ten largest. This clone was counted once. Its antigen is unknown. The CDR3 is 18 amino acids. With 5 bases clipped from V and 2 bases from J, the junction kept 8 bases outside the gene matches. Germline V gene data show CDR1 as SGHVS and CDR2 as FQNEAQ.

The sequenced material came from PBMCs. V gene TRBV7-8 combines with J gene TRBJ2-3, with 15 bases aligning to TRBD2. This TCR was recovered from a female donor in good health and CMV-seronegative. Written as DNA, the CDR3 is TGTGCCAGCAGCCCCGGACTAGCGGGAGGGATTTACACAGATACGCAGTATTTT. It encodes CASSPGLAGGIYTDTQYF.